The 10 T cell receptor beta chains listed next were all sequenced from one sample in a study of blood T cell repertoires in COVID-19. Clones were sequenced by immunoSEQ multiplex PCR, and TCRdb holds only the in-frame ones, with some missing. Among 150,000 to 200,000 clones listed, roughly 87% were seen once. Sequencing was carried out using peripheral blood. The receptors come from a woman between 65 and 79 years old with COVID-19, enrolled during active disease.

The chain combines TRBV7-6 with TRBJ2-1; 9 positions match TRBD2. The V segment lost 0 bases and the J segment 7 bases; nucleotides outside the gene matches: 7. The germline gives CDR1 SGHVS, CDR2 FNYEAQ. The CDR3 totals 16 residues. The CDR3 DNA reads TGTGCCAGCAGCTTAGCTCCTAGCGGGATTAGGAATGAGCAGTTCTTC. Translating gives CASSLAPSGIRNEQFF.

The chain uses TRBV4-1 and TRBJ2-5; 7 bases are shared with TRBD2. The CDR3 is 16 residues long. In germline, CDR1 is MGHRA, CDR2 YSYEKL. The J segment lost 4 bases and the V segment lost 1 base, leaving 9 bases of the junction unmatched. The CDR3, as DNA: TGCGCCAGCAGCCAAGTCGGGCGGGAGCGACGAGAGACCCAGTACTTC. Translated: CASSQVGRERRETQYF.

The chain is built from TRBV7-2 and TRBJ2-2; 7 nucleotides match TRBD2. Unmatched junction bases numbered 8, after V lost 3 bases and J lost 4 bases. The CDR3 spans 16 residues. Germline V gene sequence: CDR1 SGHTA, CDR2 FQGNSA. The CDR3 nucleotides read TGTGCCAGCAGCTTCCAACTCGCGGGAGTCACCGGGGAGCTGTTTTTT. It translates to CASSFQLAGVTGELFF.

The V and J genes are TRBV7-2 and TRBJ2-7; 8 bases match TRBD2. The CDR3 is made up of 17 amino acids. CDR1 and CDR2 (germline): SGHTA, FQGNSA. With V trimmed by 4 bases and J by 6 bases, 17 bases remained unmatched. CDR3: CASSSRVAGSWVFEQYF. In DNA form, the CDR3 reads TGTGCCAGCAGCTCCCGGGTAGCGGGAAGCTGGGTCTTCGAGCAGTACTTC.

The V gene is TRBV25-1, the J gene TRBJ2-5, with D unclear. The germline CDR1 and CDR2 sequences are MGHDK and SYGVNS. Trimming took off 5 bases at V and 4 bases at J, with 5 bases between the two ends. This CDR3 is 11 amino acids long. CDR3 nucleotide sequence: TGTGCCAGCAGTATCCTAGAGACCCAGTACTTC. Translation gives CASSILETQYF.

The chain combines TRBV6-2 or TRBV6-3 with TRBJ2-3; D remains ambiguous. Trimming cost V 5 bases and J 3 bases, with 9 bases left between them. The CDR3 loop spans 13 amino acids. In germline, CDR1 is MNHEY, CDR2 SVGEGT. CDR3 sequence reads: CASSPLETDTQYF. The CDR3 DNA reads TGTGCCAGCAGTCCCCTGGAGACAGATACGCAGTATTTT.

The rearrangement uses TRBV2 and TRBJ1-2, with D possibly matching TRBD1 (5 bases). V gave up 9 bases and J gave up 3 bases, with 20 bases separating them. CDR1 is SNHLY and CDR2 is FYNNEI in the germline V gene. This CDR3 is 15 amino acids long. The CDR3 DNA reads as TGTGCCAGAACACACCAAGGAAAAGGGGACTATGGCTACACCTTC. Protein: CARTHQGKGDYGYTF.

The rearrangement uses TRBV5-1 and TRBJ1-1, with TRBD1 as a possible D gene (6 bases). Germline CDR1 is SGHRS and CDR2 is YFSETQ. This CDR3 has 15 residues. V was clipped by 5 bases and J by 4 bases, with 18 bases between them. CDR3 amino acids: CASSSLGGRGTEAFF. DNA for the CDR3: TGCGCCAGCAGTTCCTTAGGGGGAAGGGGCACTGAAGCTTTCTTT.

This chain joins TRBV19 and TRBJ1-2; 7 nucleotides line up with TRBD1. The CDR3 spans 14 residues. The ends lost 2 bases at V and 8 bases at J; junction bases unmatched: 8. CDR1 and CDR2 from the germline V gene are LNHDA and SQIVND (reference sequence). In DNA form, the CDR3 reads TGTGCCAGTAGTATATGGGACAGTCCGTTGGGCTACACCTTC. Protein: CASSIWDSPLGYTF.

Comment on this clone: This sample includes further DNA sequences coding for the same CDR3. CDR3 in DNA: TGCGCCAGCAGCCAAGAGACTAGTTACGAGCAGTACTTC. This encodes CASSQETSYEQYF. J is TRBJ2-7 and V is TRBV4-3; perhaps TRBD2 as D (6 bases). V was clipped by 0 bases and J by 4 bases, with 7 bases between them. In germline, CDR1 is LGHNA, CDR2 YSLEER. CDR3 length: 13 amino acids.